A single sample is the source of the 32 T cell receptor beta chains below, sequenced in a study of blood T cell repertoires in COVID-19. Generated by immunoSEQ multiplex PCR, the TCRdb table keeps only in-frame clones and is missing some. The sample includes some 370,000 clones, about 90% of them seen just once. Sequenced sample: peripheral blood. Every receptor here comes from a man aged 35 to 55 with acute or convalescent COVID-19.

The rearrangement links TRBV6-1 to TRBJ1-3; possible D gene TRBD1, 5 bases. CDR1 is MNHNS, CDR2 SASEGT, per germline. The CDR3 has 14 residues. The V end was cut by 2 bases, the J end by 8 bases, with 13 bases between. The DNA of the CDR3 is TGTGCCAGCAGTGAACAGGGTCGGTGGGACACCATATATTTT. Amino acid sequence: CASSEQGRWDTIYF.

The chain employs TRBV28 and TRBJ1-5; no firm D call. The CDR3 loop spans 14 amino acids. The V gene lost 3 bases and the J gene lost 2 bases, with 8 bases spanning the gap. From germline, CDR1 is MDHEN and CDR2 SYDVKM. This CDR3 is CASSFVPGNQPQHF. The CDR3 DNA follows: TGTGCCAGCAGTTTTGTCCCTGGCAATCAGCCCCAGCATTTT.

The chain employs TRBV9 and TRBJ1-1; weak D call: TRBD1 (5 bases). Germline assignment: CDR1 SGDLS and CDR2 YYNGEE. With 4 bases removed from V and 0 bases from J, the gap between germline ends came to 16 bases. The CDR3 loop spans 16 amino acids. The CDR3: CASSPTDGALNTEAFF. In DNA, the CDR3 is TGTGCCAGCAGCCCAACGGATGGGGCTCTGAACACTGAAGCTTTCTTT.

CDR3 DNA: TGTGCCAGCAGGTGGCAGGGGTATAGCAATCAGCCCCAGCATTTT. Translated: CASRWQGYSNQPQHF. The V call is TRBV2, the J call TRBJ1-5; possible D gene TRBD1, 6 bases. Trimming took off 6 bases at V and 0 bases at J, with 12 bases between the two ends. The CDR3 is 15 amino acids. CDR1 and CDR2 from the germline V gene are SNHLY and FYNNEI.

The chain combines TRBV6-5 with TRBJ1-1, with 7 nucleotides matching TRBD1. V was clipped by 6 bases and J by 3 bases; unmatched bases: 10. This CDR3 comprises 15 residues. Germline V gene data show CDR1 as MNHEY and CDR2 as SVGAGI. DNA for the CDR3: TGTGCCAGCAGCCACCCGACAGGGAGTGACACTGAAGCTTTCTTT. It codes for CASSHPTGSDTEAFF.

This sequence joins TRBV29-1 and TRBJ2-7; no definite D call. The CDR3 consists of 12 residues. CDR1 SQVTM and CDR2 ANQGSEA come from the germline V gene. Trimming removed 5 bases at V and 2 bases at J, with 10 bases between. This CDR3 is CSVHPVTYEQYF. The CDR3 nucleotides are TGCAGCGTTCACCCGGTAACCTACGAGCAGTACTTC.

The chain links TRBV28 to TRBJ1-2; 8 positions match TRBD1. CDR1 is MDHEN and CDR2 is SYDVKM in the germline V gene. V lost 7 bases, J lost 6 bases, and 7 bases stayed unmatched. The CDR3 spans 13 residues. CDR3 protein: CASIFGQGNGYTF. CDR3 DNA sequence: TGTGCCAGCATTTTTGGACAGGGCAATGGCTACACCTTC.

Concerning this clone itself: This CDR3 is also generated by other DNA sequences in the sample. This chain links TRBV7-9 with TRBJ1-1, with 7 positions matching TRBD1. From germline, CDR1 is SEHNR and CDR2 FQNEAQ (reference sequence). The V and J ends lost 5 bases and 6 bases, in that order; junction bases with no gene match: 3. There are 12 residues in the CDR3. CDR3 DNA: TGTGCCAGCAGCCTCGGGACAGCTGAAGCTTTCTTT. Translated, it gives CASSLGTAEAFF.

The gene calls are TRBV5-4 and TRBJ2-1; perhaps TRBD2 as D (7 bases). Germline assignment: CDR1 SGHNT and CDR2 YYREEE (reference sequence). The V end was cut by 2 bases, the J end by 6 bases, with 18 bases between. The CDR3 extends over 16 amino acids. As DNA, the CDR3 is TGTGCCAGCAGCTTCCTACAGGGAGGGACGTTCAATGAGCAGTTCTTC. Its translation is CASSFLQGGTFNEQFF.

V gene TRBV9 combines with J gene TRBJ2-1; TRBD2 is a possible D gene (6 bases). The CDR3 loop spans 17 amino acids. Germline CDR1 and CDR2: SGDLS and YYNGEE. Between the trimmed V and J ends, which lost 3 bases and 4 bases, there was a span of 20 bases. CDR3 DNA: TGTGCCAGCAGCGGTAGCAGGGAGGTAAAGTGGTACAATGAGCAGTTCTTC. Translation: CASSGSREVKWYNEQFF.

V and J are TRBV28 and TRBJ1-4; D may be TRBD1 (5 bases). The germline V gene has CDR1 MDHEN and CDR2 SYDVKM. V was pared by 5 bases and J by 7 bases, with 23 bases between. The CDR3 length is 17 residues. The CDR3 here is CASSPPGYGGAAEKLFF. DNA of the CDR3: TGTGCCAGCAGTCCGCCCGGTTATGGAGGGGCAGCTGAAAAACTGTTTTTT.

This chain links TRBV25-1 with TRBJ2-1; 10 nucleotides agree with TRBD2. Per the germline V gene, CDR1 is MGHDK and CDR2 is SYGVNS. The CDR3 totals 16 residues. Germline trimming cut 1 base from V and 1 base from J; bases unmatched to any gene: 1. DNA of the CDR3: TGTGCCAGCAGTGAATTACTAGCGGGATCCTACAATGAGCAGTTCTTC. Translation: CASSELLAGSYNEQFF.

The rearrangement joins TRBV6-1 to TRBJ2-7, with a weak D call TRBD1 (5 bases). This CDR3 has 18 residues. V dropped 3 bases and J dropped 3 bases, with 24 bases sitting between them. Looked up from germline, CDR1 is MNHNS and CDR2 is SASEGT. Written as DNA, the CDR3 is TGTGCCAGCAGTGAGTCCCAGGCAGGGAACACGATATACTACGAGCAGTACTTC. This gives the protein CASSESQAGNTIYYEQYF.

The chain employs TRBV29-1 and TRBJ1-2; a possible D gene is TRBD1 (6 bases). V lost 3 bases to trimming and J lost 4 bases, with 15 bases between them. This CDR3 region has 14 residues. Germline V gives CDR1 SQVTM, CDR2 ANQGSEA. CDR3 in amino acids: CSVEDRIAFYGYTF. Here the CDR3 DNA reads TGCAGCGTTGAGGACAGAATTGCCTTCTATGGCTACACCTTC.

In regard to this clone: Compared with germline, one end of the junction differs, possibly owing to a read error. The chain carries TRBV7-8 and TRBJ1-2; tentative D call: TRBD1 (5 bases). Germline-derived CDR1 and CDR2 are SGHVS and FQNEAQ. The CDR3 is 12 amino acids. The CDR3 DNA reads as TGTGCCAGCAGCTTGCCAGGGATCGCCCGAAAGTTC. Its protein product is CASSLPGIARKF. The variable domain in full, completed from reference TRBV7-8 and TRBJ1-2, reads GAGVSQSPRYKVAKRGQDVALRCDPISGHVSLFWYQQALGQGPEFLTYFQNEAQLDKSGLPSDRFFAERPEGSVSTLKIQRTQQEDSAVYLCASSLPGIARKFGSGTRLTVV.

DNA of the CDR3: TGTGCCAGCAGCCAAGTAGCGGGAGATCATGATGAGCAGTTCTTC. Its protein is CASSQVAGDHDEQFF. J is TRBJ2-1 and V is TRBV3-1 (or the pseudogene TRBV3-2); the match to TRBD2 covers 9 bases. Germline V gives CDR1 LGHDT, CDR2 YNNKEL (reference sequence). V was pared by 1 base and J by 8 bases, with 6 bases of the junction left unmatched. The CDR3 loop spans 15 amino acids.

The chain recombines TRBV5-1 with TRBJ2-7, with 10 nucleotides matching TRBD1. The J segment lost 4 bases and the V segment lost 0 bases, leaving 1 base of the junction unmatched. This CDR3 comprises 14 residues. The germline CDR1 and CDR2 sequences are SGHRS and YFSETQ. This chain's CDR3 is CASSLGQGAYEQYF. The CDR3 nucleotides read TGCGCCAGCAGCTTGGGACAGGGGGCTTACGAGCAGTACTTC.

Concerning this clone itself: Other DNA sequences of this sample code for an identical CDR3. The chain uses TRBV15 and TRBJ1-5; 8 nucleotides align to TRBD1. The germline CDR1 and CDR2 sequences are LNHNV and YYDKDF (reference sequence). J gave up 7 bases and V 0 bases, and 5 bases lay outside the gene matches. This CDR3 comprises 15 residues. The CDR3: CATSRDQGAGQPQHF. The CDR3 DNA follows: TGTGCCACCAGCAGAGATCAGGGGGCTGGGCAGCCCCAGCATTTT. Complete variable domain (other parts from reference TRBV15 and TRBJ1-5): DAMVIQNPRYQVTQFGKPVTLSCSQTLNHNVMYWYQQKSSQAPKLLFHYYDKDFNNEADTPDNFQSRRPNTSFCFLDIRSPGLGDTAMYLCATSRDQGAGQPQHFGDGTRLSIL.

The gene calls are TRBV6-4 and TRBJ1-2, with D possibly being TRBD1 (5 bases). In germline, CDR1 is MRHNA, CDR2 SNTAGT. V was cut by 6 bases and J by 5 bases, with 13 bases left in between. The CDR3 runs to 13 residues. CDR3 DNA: TGTGCCAGCAGCCAGGGTTTAGGGTATGGCTACACCTTC. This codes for CASSQGLGYGYTF.

Here the CDR3 DNA reads TGTGCCAGTAGTATGGACCGGGGTGGCTACACCTTC. Encoded protein: CASSMDRGGYTF. The gene calls are TRBV19 and TRBJ1-2; the D is unclear. CDR1 and CDR2 from the germline V gene are LNHDA and SQIVND (reference sequence). The V end lost 3 bases, the J end lost 7 bases, and 9 bases lay between the germline ends. This CDR3 spans 12 amino acids.

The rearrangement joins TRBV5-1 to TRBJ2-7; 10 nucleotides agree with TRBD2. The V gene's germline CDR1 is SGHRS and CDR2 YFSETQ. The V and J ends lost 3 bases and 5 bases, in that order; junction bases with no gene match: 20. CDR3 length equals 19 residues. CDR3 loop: CASSSVGVSSGSAFHEQYF. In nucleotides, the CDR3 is TGCGCCAGCAGCTCGGTAGGAGTATCTAGCGGGAGTGCGTTCCACGAGCAGTACTTC.

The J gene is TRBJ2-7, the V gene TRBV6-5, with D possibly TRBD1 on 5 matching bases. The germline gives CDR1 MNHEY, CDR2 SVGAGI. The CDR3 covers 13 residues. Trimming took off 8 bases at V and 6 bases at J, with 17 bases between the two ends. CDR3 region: CASSLQQAGEQYF. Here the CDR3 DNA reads TGTGCCAGCTCCCTCCAACAGGCCGGCGAGCAGTACTTC.

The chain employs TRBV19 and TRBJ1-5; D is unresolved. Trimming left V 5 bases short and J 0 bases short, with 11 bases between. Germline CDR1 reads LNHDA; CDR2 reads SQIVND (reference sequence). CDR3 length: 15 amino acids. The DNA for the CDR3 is TGTGCCAGTAGTTCTCTTATTTATAGCAATCAGCCCCAGCATTTT. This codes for CASSSLIYSNQPQHF.

This CDR3 reads CASSVSGADNEQFF. The DNA of the CDR3 is TGTGCCAGCAGCGTCAGCGGGGCCGACAATGAGCAGTTCTTC. This chain connects TRBV9 to TRBJ2-1; 7 bases match TRBD2. Germline CDR1 SGDLS, CDR2 YYNGEE. The CDR3 totals 14 residues. Trimming at V came to 2 bases and at J to 5 bases, leaving 4 bases not matched to a gene.

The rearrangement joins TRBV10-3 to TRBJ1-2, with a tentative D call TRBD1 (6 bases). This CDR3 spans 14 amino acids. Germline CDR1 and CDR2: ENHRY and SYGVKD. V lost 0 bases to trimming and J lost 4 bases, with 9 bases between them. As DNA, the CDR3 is TGTGCCATCAGTGAGTCCGACAGGTTCTATGGCTACACCTTC. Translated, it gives CAISESDRFYGYTF.

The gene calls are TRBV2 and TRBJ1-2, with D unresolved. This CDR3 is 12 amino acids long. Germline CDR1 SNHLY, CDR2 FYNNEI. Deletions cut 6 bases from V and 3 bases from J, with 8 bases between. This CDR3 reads CASRMADYGYTF. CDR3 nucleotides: TGTGCCAGCAGGATGGCGGACTATGGCTACACCTTC.

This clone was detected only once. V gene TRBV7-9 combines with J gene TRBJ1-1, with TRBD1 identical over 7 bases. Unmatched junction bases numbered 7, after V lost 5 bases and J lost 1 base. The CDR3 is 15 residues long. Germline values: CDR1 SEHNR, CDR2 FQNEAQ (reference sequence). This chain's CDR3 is CASSARDSWNTEAFF. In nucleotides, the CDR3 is TGTGCCAGCAGCGCCCGGGACAGCTGGAACACTGAAGCTTTCTTT.

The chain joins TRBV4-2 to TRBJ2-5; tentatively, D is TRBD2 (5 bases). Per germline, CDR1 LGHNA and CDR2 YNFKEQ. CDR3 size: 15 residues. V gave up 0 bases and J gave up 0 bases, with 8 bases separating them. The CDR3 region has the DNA TGTGCCAGCAGCCAAGATCGGGGAGACCAAGAGACCCAGTACTTC. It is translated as CASSQDRGDQETQYF.

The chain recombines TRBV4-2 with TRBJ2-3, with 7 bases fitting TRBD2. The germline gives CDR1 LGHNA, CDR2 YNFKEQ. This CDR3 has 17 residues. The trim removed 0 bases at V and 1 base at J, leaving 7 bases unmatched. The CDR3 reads CASSQEGRGSRTDTQYF. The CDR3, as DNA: TGTGCCAGCAGCCAAGAGGGGCGGGGGAGTCGCACAGATACGCAGTATTTT.

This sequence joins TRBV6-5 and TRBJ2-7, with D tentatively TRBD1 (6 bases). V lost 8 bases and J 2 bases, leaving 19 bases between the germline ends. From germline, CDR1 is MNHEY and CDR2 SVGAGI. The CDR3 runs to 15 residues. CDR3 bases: TGTGCCAGCCTACGCCGGACAGCCTGGACCTACGAGCAGTACTTC. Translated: CASLRRTAWTYEQYF.

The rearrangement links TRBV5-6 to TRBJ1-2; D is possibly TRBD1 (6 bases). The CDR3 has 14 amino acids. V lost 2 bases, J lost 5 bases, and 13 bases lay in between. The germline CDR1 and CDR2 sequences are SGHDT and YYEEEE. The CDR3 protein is CASSLGDMLYGYTF. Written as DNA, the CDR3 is TGTGCCAGCAGCTTAGGGGACATGCTATATGGCTACACCTTC.

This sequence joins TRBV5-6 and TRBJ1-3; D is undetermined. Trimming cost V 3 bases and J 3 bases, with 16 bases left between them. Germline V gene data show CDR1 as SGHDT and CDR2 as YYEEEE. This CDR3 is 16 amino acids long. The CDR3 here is CASSWATGGSGNTIYF. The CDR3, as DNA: TGTGCCAGCAGCTGGGCAACGGGAGGGAGTGGAAACACCATATATTTT.